The 27 T cell receptor beta chains below all came from one sample that was sequenced in a study of B cell selection in AIRE deficiency. The sorted conventional CD4 T cells were gated as CD4+CD127+. The assay was immunoSEQ multiplex PCR, and TCRdb's table has in-frame clones only and misses some. The table has about 25,000 clones, just under 97% seen once. What was sequenced was CD4+CD127+ conventional T cells sorted from PBMCs. Receptors originate from a human donor in good health.

The V gene is TRBV27, the J gene TRBJ1-1; D possibly corresponds to TRBD1 (5 bases). Per germline, CDR1 MNHEY and CDR2 SMNVEV (reference sequence). V was cut by 2 bases and J by 4 bases, with 11 bases left in between. The CDR3 extends over 14 amino acids. The CDR3 sequence is CASSLDGGGTEAFF. The DNA for the CDR3 is TGTGCCAGCAGTTTAGATGGGGGGGGCACTGAAGCTTTCTTT.

The V gene is TRBV10-3, the J gene TRBJ2-1; 9 bases are shared with TRBD2. From germline, CDR1 is ENHRY and CDR2 SYGVKD. The J segment lost 8 bases and the V segment lost 4 bases, leaving 9 bases of the junction unmatched. The CDR3 spans 15 residues. DNA of the CDR3: TGTGCCATCAGTGTAGGGGCGGGAGGGCCGGATGAGCAGTTCTTC. Its protein is CAISVGAGGPDEQFF.

This clone has a single count. This chain links TRBV18 with TRBJ1-1; D is unresolved. The CDR3 consists of 14 residues. CDR1 KGHSH and CDR2 LQKENI come from the germline V gene. The V gene lost 0 bases and the J gene lost 5 bases, with 10 bases spanning the gap. CDR3: CASSPPPGGTEAFF. The CDR3 DNA follows: TGTGCCAGCTCACCACCCCCGGGAGGGACTGAAGCTTTCTTT.

The gene calls are TRBV19 and TRBJ2-5, with TRBD1 as a possible D gene (5 bases). CDR1 is LNHDA and CDR2 is SQIVND in the germline V gene (reference sequence). The germline V and J ends were trimmed by 6 bases and 4 bases, with 15 bases remaining between them. CDR3 length: 14 residues. CDR3 sequence (DNA): TGTGCCAGTAGCCCACCAGGGTTCAGAGAGACCCAGTACTTC. Its protein is CASSPPGFRETQYF.

The chain links TRBV30 to TRBJ2-1; D gene ambiguous. The CDR3 length is 12 residues. Trimming removed 5 bases from V and 10 bases from J, with 15 bases in between. Germline V gene sequence: CDR1 GTSNPN, CDR2 SVGIG (reference sequence). For the CDR3, the DNA is TGTGCCTGGGGAGAAGGGCCCGGGGAGCAGTTCTTC. Translation: CAWGEGPGEQFF.

This sequence joins TRBV6-1 and TRBJ1-1, with D maybe TRBD1 (5 bases). This CDR3 comprises 15 residues. The germline CDR1 and CDR2 sequences are MNHNS and SASEGT. V lost 3 bases, J lost 4 bases, and 15 bases lay in between. Here the CDR3 DNA reads TGTGCCAGCAGTGAGCTGGCCAGGGAAGTCACTGAAGCTTTCTTT. Protein product: CASSELAREVTEAFF.

The chain joins TRBV2 to TRBJ1-5; TRBD1 might be the D (6 bases). This CDR3 has 16 amino acids. Trimming left V 6 bases short and J 2 bases short, with 17 bases between. Germline V gene sequence: CDR1 SNHLY, CDR2 FYNNEI. In DNA form, the CDR3 reads TGTGCCAGCAGAGAAACAGGGCCCGGAGGCAATCAGCCCCAGCATTTT. Encoded protein: CASRETGPGGNQPQHF.

The rearrangement joins TRBV10-1 to TRBJ2-5, with 8 bases matching TRBD2. The CDR3 sequence is 15 residues long. Trimming at V came to 2 bases and at J to 3 bases, leaving 5 bases not matched to a gene. Germline V CDR1 and CDR2: WNHNN, SYGVQD (reference sequence). CDR3 in DNA: TGCGCCAGCAGTGAGATGGCGGGGGGAAAAGAGACCCAGTACTTC. Translated: CASSEMAGGKETQYF.

V gene TRBV5-1 combines with J gene TRBJ2-3; TRBD1 agrees at 9 bases. Germline loops: CDR1 SGHRS, CDR2 YFSETQ. The CDR3 runs 15 residues. The V gene end was trimmed by 4 bases and the J gene end by 2 bases; junction bases not matched to a gene: 5. For the CDR3, the DNA is TGCGCCAGCAGCGGAGGACAGGGGTTCACAGATACGCAGTATTTT. This sequence encodes CASSGGQGFTDTQYF.

The rearrangement uses TRBV19 and TRBJ2-1; perhaps TRBD2 as D (5 bases). Germline V gene sequence: CDR1 LNHDA, CDR2 SQIVND (reference sequence). With 5 bases removed from V and 4 bases from J, the gap between germline ends came to 15 bases. CDR3 length: 15 amino acids. The CDR3 loop reads CASSRYDGMYNEQFF. Written as DNA, the CDR3 is TGTGCCAGTAGTCGCTATGACGGGATGTACAATGAGCAGTTCTTC.

V gene TRBV5-6 combines with J gene TRBJ1-1, with unresolved D. In germline, CDR1 is SGHDT, CDR2 YYEEEE. The CDR3 contains 15 residues. The ends were cut back, 0 bases at V and 2 bases at J, with 11 bases in the middle. The chain's CDR3 is CASSLVGAGNTEAFF. CDR3 coding DNA: TGTGCCAGCAGCTTGGTGGGCGCAGGCAACACTGAAGCTTTCTTT. The entire variable domain, with the rest obtained from reference TRBV5-6 and TRBJ1-1, is as follows: DAGVTQSPTHLIKTRGQQVTLRCSPKSGHDTVSWYQQALGQGPQFIFQYYEEEERQRGNFPDRFSGHQFPNYSSELNVNALLLGDSALYLCASSLVGAGNTEAFFGQGTRLTVV.

The chain has TRBV6-5 and TRBJ2-2, with 9 bases aligning to TRBD1. The germline V gene encodes CDR1 MNHEY and CDR2 SVGAGI. CDR3 length: 14 amino acids. The V segment lost 7 bases and the J segment 6 bases; nucleotides outside the gene matches: 6. The DNA for the CDR3 is TGTGCCAGCATTAAACAGGGGGCATCCGGGGAGCTGTTTTTT. It is translated as CASIKQGASGELFF.

In nucleotides, the CDR3 is TGTGCCAGCAGTTACTCCCTCCGAACCTATAACACTGAAGCTTTCTTT. It codes for CASSYSLRTYNTEAFF. The J gene is TRBJ1-1, the V gene TRBV6-5; D gene unclear. The V end lost 0 bases, the J end lost 2 bases, and 13 bases lay between the germline ends. The CDR3 has 16 amino acids. Germline CDR1 reads MNHEY; CDR2 reads SVGAGI.

The chain has TRBV6-5 and TRBJ1-2; 7 bases match TRBD1. CDR1 and CDR2 from the germline V gene are MNHEY and SVGAGI. The CDR3 has 13 residues. The ends lost 0 bases at V and 7 bases at J; junction bases unmatched: 2. The CDR3 sequence is CASSYSGQRGYTF. DNA of the CDR3: TGTGCCAGCAGTTACTCGGGACAGCGTGGCTACACCTTC.

V gene TRBV6-1 combines with J gene TRBJ1-2; 7 bases agree with TRBD1. V lost 3 bases and J lost 8; bases outside the gene matches: 9. The germline gives CDR1 MNHNS, CDR2 SASEGT. The CDR3 length is 14 residues. CDR3 nucleotide sequence: TGTGCCAGCAGTGATCCCGGCAGGGGGTACGGCTACACCTTC. It translates to CASSDPGRGYGYTF.

This clone was seen a few times. This rearrangement joins TRBV19 to TRBJ1-1; TRBD1 matches 11 bases. After removal of 5 bases from V and 8 bases from J, the junction contained 7 bases not matched to a gene. The CDR3 is made up of 14 amino acids. The germline gives CDR1 LNHDA, CDR2 SQIVND (reference sequence). CDR3 nucleotide sequence: TGTGCCAGTAGTTTCGGACAGGGGGCGCGAGAAGCTTTCTTT. Encoded protein: CASSFGQGAREAFF. Filled out from reference TRBV19 and TRBJ1-1, the complete variable domain reads DGGITQSPKYLFRKEGQNVTLSCEQNLNHDAMYWYRQDPGQGLRLIYYSQIVNDFQKGDIAEGYSVSREKKESFPLTVTSAQKNPTAFYLCASSFGQGAREAFFGQGTRLTVV.

The chain couples TRBV5-1 to TRBJ1-4; TRBD1 matches 9 bases. Looked up from germline, CDR1 is SGHRS and CDR2 is YFSETQ. V trimming: 4 bases; J trimming: 8 bases; junction bases outside the gene matches: 3. This CDR3 has 13 amino acids. CDR3: CASSRDREEKLFF. The CDR3, as DNA: TGCGCCAGCAGCAGGGACAGGGAGGAAAAACTGTTTTTT. The full variable domain, rest sourced from reference TRBV5-1 and TRBJ1-4, is KAGVTQTPRYLIKTRGQQVTLSCSPISGHRSVSWYQQTPGQGLQFLFEYFSETQRNKGNFPGRFSGRQFSNSRSEMNVSTLELGDSALYLCASSRDREEKLFFGSGTQLSVL.

J is TRBJ2-7 and V is TRBV2, with D maybe TRBD1 (5 bases). The V gene lost 6 bases and the J gene lost 1 base, with 13 bases spanning the gap. The CDR3 totals 14 residues. Germline V gene data show CDR1 as SNHLY and CDR2 as FYNNEI. In nucleotides, the CDR3 is TGTGCCAGCAGCGCAGGGTCCCTTTCCTACGAGCAGTACTTC. Protein product: CASSAGSLSYEQYF.

This rearrangement joins TRBV5-4 to TRBJ2-3; the match to TRBD2 covers 10 bases. Germline V gives CDR1 SGHNT, CDR2 YYREEE (reference sequence). V lost 4 bases and J lost 6; bases outside the gene matches: 8. CDR3 length: 15 residues. The CDR3 reads CASSKLAGRGDTQYF. The CDR3 bases are TGTGCCAGCAGCAAACTAGCGGGAAGAGGGGATACGCAGTATTTT.

In its sample, this clone was seen once. In DNA form, the CDR3 reads TGTGCCAGCAGCTTGGGGACAGGACCCGTCAGGGAGCAGTACTTC. Its translation: CASSLGTGPVREQYF. The chain couples TRBV5-4 to TRBJ2-7; TRBD1 aligns across 7 bases. Germline V gene lookup returns CDR1 SGHNT and CDR2 YYREEE (reference sequence). The CDR3 runs 15 residues. V shed 0 bases, J shed 7 bases, and the junction held 10 bases outside the gene matches.

This chain connects TRBV4-2 to TRBJ1-6; 7 bases align to TRBD1. The length of the CDR3 is 15 residues. The germline V gene encodes CDR1 LGHNA and CDR2 YNFKEQ. With 1 base clipped from V and 7 bases from J, the junction kept 4 bases outside the gene matches. This CDR3 reads CASSQVGTANSPLHF. The CDR3 coding sequence is TGTGCCAGCAGCCAAGTGGGGACAGCCAATTCACCCCTCCACTTT.

This chain connects TRBV2 to TRBJ2-7; D may be TRBD2 (7 bases). Between the trimmed V and J ends, which lost 8 bases and 6 bases, there was a span of 17 bases. CDR1 and CDR2 from the germline V gene are SNHLY and FYNNEI. This CDR3 has 13 residues. CDR3 sequence reads: CASPKGGQSEQYF. The CDR3 nucleotides are TGTGCCAGCCCGAAGGGGGGGCAAAGCGAGCAGTACTTC.

The chain joins TRBV5-6 to TRBJ1-2, with D possibly matching TRBD1 (6 bases). The V gene lost 4 bases and the J gene lost 5 bases, with 15 bases spanning the gap. From germline, CDR1 is SGHDT and CDR2 YYEEEE. The CDR3 has 14 amino acids. Here the CDR3 reads CASSPDSLGYGYTF. In nucleotides, the CDR3 is TGTGCCAGCAGCCCGGACAGTTTAGGGTATGGCTACACCTTC.

This chain uses TRBV13 with TRBJ2-7; no clear D. The CDR3 contains 14 residues. Germline CDR1 and CDR2: PRHDT and FYEKMQ (reference sequence). V was pared by 5 bases and J by 0 bases, with 11 bases between. Here the CDR3 reads CASSPTPRSYEQYF. DNA for the CDR3: TGTGCCAGCAGCCCTACCCCCCGCTCCTACGAGCAGTACTTC.

There are a few counts of this clone. The chain recombines TRBV18 with TRBJ1-1; no reliable D call. Trimming left V 2 bases short and J 5 bases short, with 9 bases between. This CDR3 has 13 residues. Germline V CDR1 and CDR2: KGHSH, LQKENI. This CDR3 reads CASSPGVETEAFF. The CDR3 DNA reads as TGTGCCAGCTCACCAGGGGTGGAGACTGAAGCTTTCTTT.

The V gene is TRBV6-1, the J gene TRBJ2-7; 11 bases line up with TRBD2. Per the germline V gene, CDR1 is MNHNS and CDR2 is SASEGT. The CDR3 length is 14 residues. The V and J ends lost 6 bases and 3 bases, in that order; junction bases with no gene match: 4. CDR3 DNA: TGTGCCAGCAGGCCGGGACTAGCGGTCTACGAGCAGTACTTC. Its protein product is CASRPGLAVYEQYF.

The chain couples TRBV5-7 to TRBJ2-5, with a tentative D call TRBD2 (6 bases). TRBV5-7 is marked as an open reading frame, function uncertain. The CDR3 length is 16 residues. V was trimmed by 1 base and J by 2 bases, leaving 15 bases between them. The CDR3 here is CASSLRSGGLQETQYF. CDR3 DNA: TGTGCCAGCAGCTTGAGGTCCGGGGGTCTTCAAGAGACCCAGTACTTC.